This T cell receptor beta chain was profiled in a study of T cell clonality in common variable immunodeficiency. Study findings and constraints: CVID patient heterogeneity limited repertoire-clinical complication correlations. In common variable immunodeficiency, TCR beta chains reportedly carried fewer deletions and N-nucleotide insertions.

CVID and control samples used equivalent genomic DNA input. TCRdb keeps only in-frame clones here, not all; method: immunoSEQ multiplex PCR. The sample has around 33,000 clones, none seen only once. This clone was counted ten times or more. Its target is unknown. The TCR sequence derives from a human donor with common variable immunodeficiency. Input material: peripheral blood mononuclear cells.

The CDR3 spells CASSPAEGLSNYGYTF. The part of the CDR3 DNA that was read is TGTGCCAGCTCACCCGCTGAGGGGCTCAGTAACTATGGC. This chain connects TRBV18 to TRBJ1-2; possibly TRBD1 for D (5 bases). The CDR3 goes on 3 residues after the read ends, and that part is filled in from the germline J gene. The CDR3 loop spans 16 amino acids. V was trimmed by 3 bases and J by 1 base, leaving 15 bases between them. Germline V gene sequence: CDR1 KGHSH, CDR2 LQKENI.